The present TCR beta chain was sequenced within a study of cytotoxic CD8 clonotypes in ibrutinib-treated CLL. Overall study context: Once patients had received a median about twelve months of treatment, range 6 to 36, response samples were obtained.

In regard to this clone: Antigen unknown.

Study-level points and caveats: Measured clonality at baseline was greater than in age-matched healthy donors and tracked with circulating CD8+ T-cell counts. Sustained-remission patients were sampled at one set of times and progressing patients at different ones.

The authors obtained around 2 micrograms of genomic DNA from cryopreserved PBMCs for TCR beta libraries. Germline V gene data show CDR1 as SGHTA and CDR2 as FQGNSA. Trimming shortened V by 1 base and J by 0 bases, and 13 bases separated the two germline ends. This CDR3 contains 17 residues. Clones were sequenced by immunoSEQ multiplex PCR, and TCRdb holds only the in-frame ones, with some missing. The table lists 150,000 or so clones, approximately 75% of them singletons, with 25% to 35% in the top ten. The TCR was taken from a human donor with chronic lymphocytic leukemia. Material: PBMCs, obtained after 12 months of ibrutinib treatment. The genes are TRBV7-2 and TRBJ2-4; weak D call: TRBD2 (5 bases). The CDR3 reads CASSLVSSFLAKNIQYF. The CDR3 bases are TGTGCCAGCAGCTTAGTCTCTAGCTTCCTAGCCAAAAACATTCAGTACTTC.